The subject of this entry is one T cell receptor beta chain. This record belongs to a study of blood T cell repertoires in COVID-19. As for the study in general: Specimens from acute and convalescent COVID-19 originated in the United States, Italy and Spain.

In the source study's methods: By means of reference gene primer amplification, nucleated cell counts were estimated. The method was immunoSEQ multiplex PCR; TCRdb's version includes in-frame clones alone and lacks a portion of them. V and J calls and clone size are those listed in that table; D and trimming were worked out from the DNA. Here the sample spans some 140,000 clones, approximately 78% being singletons. The junction had 9 bases not matched to a gene; V was cut back by 5 bases and J by 6 bases. Per germline, CDR1 MNHEY and CDR2 SVGEGT. The CDR3 is made up of 14 amino acids. This TCR was recovered from a man between 60 and 75 years old who had recovered from COVID-19. The sample consisted of peripheral blood. This chain joins TRBV6-2 or TRBV6-3 and TRBJ1-2; TRBD1 aligns across 7 bases. The CDR3 is CASSRLVTGDGYTF. The CDR3 DNA follows: TGTGCCAGCAGTCGCCTCGTCACAGGGGATGGCTACACCTTC.